This T cell receptor beta chain was captured in a study of T cell responses to AZD1222 COVID-19 vaccine. The CDR3 totals 15 residues. Germline values: CDR1 SGHNT, CDR2 YYREEE (reference sequence). V was pared by 1 base and J by 2 bases, with 6 bases of the junction left unmatched. Study outcomes and limitations: Spike-specific TCR breadth and depth both grew after two AZD1222 doses. AZD1222 recipients seropositive at baseline numbered only 5 or 6.

A word on this clone: Its antigen is unknown.

Assay: immunoSEQ multiplex PCR; the TCRdb copy retains only in-frame clones and omits some. Among roughly 150,000 clones listed, around 87% were seen once. The source of this sequence is an adult who received the AZD1222 COVID-19 vaccine. V and J are TRBV5-4 and TRBJ2-7, with 7 bases that match TRBD2. Sequencing used peripheral blood, obtained 28 days after the second AZD1222 dose. CDR3 residues: CASSLRRGRTYEQYF. The CDR3 DNA follows: TGTGCCAGCAGCTTGAGGCGCGGGAGAACCTACGAGCAGTACTTC.